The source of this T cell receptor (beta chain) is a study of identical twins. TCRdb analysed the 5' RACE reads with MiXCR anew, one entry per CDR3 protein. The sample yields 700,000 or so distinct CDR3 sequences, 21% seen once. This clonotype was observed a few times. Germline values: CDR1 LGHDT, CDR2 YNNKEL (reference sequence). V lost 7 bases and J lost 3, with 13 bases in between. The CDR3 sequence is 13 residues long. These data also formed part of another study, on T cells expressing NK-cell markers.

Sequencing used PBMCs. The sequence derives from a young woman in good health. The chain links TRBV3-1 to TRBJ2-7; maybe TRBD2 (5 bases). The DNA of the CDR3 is TGTGCCAGCACCCAGATGAGCGGCTACGAGCAGTACTTC. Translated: CASTQMSGYEQYF.